The 26 T cell receptor beta chains below come from one sample, sequenced in a study of OX40 agonist ivuxolimab in advanced cancers. The method was immunoSEQ multiplex PCR; TCRdb's version includes in-frame clones alone and lacks a portion of them. This table has tens of thousands of clones, around 80% appearing once. Sequencing was performed on CD4+ or CD8+ T cells sorted from blood, taken in a trial of the OX40 agonist ivuxolimab. The receptors here all came from an adult with an advanced solid tumor such as melanoma, head and neck, liver or kidney cancer.

The chain recombines TRBV13 with TRBJ2-7; TRBD2 is a possible D gene (6 bases). This CDR3 contains 15 residues. The germline V and J ends were trimmed by 3 bases and 7 bases, with 19 bases remaining between them. Per germline, CDR1 PRHDT and CDR2 FYEKMQ (reference sequence). Here the CDR3 reads CASSLGDPPRGEQYF. The CDR3 bases are TGTGCCAGCAGCTTGGGCGATCCCCCCCGGGGGGAGCAGTACTTC.

V and J are TRBV2 and TRBJ2-7; D is uncertain. Germline V gene sequence: CDR1 SNHLY, CDR2 FYNNEI. V was shortened by 5 bases and J by 0 bases, with 11 bases between the two germline ends. The CDR3 contains 14 residues. In nucleotides, the CDR3 is TGTGCCAGCAGTATTTCACAGCTCTCCTACGAGCAGTACTTC. This codes for CASSISQLSYEQYF.

The table lists this clone with a few counts. V usage is TRBV21-1 and J usage is TRBJ2-7. TRBV21-1 is assigned pseudogene status. There are 14 residues in the CDR3. The CDR3 here is CASSKTRPSYEQYF. The CDR3 nucleotides are TGTGCCAGCAGCAAGACCCGACCTTCCTACGAGCAGTACTTC.

The chain links TRBV28 to TRBJ1-2; D might be TRBD1 (6 bases). CDR3 size: 12 residues. Deletions cut 11 bases from V and 2 bases from J, with 12 bases between. Germline V gene lookup returns CDR1 MDHEN and CDR2 SYDVKM. The CDR3 sequence is CAATTGNYGYTF. CDR3 DNA: TGTGCCGCGACCACAGGGAACTATGGCTACACCTTC.

This chain uses TRBV6-6 with TRBJ2-2; 9 bases align to TRBD2. With 10 bases clipped from V and 1 base from J, the junction kept 4 bases outside the gene matches. The germline CDR1 and CDR2 sequences are MNHNY and SVGAGI (reference sequence). The CDR3 spans 14 residues. This chain's CDR3 is CATRLAENTGELFF. In DNA, the CDR3 is TGTGCCACCCGACTAGCGGAGAACACCGGGGAGCTGTTTTTT.

The rearrangement links TRBV14 to TRBJ2-5; D may be TRBD2 (6 bases). The V and J ends lost 4 bases and 5 bases respectively, with 11 bases between them. Germline V gene sequence: CDR1 SGHDN, CDR2 FVKESK. The CDR3 consists of 13 residues. CDR3 nucleotides: TGTGCCAGCAGCCTCCCGGGAGCGGAGACCCAGTACTTC. Its protein is CASSLPGAETQYF.

The rearrangement joins TRBV10-3 to TRBJ2-5, with D perhaps matching TRBD1 (5 bases). Looked up from germline, CDR1 is ENHRY and CDR2 is SYGVKD. Trimming left V 8 bases short and J 0 bases short, with 7 bases between. The CDR3 has 12 amino acids. This chain's CDR3 is CAIGRDQETQYF. In DNA form, the CDR3 reads TGTGCCATCGGCAGGGACCAAGAGACCCAGTACTTC.

The V gene is TRBV2, the J gene TRBJ2-2; D perhaps matches TRBD2 (5 bases). This CDR3 is built from 16 residues. V dropped 4 bases and J dropped 8 bases, with 20 bases sitting between them. The V gene's germline CDR1 is SNHLY and CDR2 FYNNEI. The CDR3 loop is CASSGPRGNAIGELFF. In DNA form, the CDR3 reads TGTGCCAGCAGTGGACCCCGGGGAAATGCAATAGGGGAGCTGTTTTTT.

The chain is built from TRBV29-1 and TRBJ1-1, with 10 nucleotides matching TRBD1. Germline CDR1 SQVTM, CDR2 ANQGSEA. The CDR3 is 14 residues long. V shed 7 bases and J 3 bases; nucleotides not matched to a gene: 8. In DNA, the CDR3 is TGCAGCGGCCGACAGGGGGCGCGGGACACTGAAGCTTTCTTT. Its translation: CSGRQGARDTEAFF.

This clone has only one observation. The chain couples TRBV29-1 to TRBJ1-4; tentative D call: TRBD1 (5 bases). CDR1 is SQVTM, CDR2 ANQGSEA, per germline. V was clipped by 5 bases and J by 6 bases, with 16 bases between them. The CDR3 is 14 amino acids. The DNA for the CDR3 is TGCAGCGTTCAGCCCAGGTCGGGGGATGAAAAACTGTTTTTT. It codes for CSVQPRSGDEKLFF.

V usage is TRBV27 and J usage is TRBJ2-6, with TRBD1 matching over 9 bases. V lost 6 bases and J lost 2; bases outside the gene matches: 5. Germline CDR1 and CDR2: MNHEY and SMNVEV (reference sequence). This CDR3 has 16 amino acids. The DNA for the CDR3 is TGTGCCAGCAGCGGACAGGGGACAACTGGGGCCAACGTCCTGACTTTC. Its translation: CASSGQGTTGANVLTF.

The J gene is TRBJ1-6, the V gene TRBV6-1; TRBD1 agrees at 7 bases. Germline trimming cut 8 bases from V and 4 bases from J; bases unmatched to any gene: 5. CDR3 length: 14 amino acids. Germline V gene sequence: CDR1 MNHNS, CDR2 SASEGT. The CDR3 coding sequence is TGTGCCAGCCATATACAGGGGTATAATTCACCCCTCCACTTT. Amino acid sequence: CASHIQGYNSPLHF.

In nucleotides, the CDR3 is TGCGCCAGCAGCCAAGATGAAGGGTTTGATACAAATTCACCCCTCCACTTT. Its translation is CASSQDEGFDTNSPLHF. The chain employs TRBV4-3 and TRBJ1-6, with D hard to call. V was shortened by 0 bases and J by 7 bases, with 16 bases between the two germline ends. Germline V CDR1 and CDR2: LGHNA, YSLEER. This CDR3 is 17 amino acids long.

This rearrangement joins TRBV7-2 to TRBJ2-6; no clear D gene. Germline V gene data show CDR1 as SGHTA and CDR2 as FQGNSA. Trimming took off 5 bases at V and 0 bases at J, with 8 bases between the two ends. CDR3 length: 15 residues. CDR3 sequence: CASSPWDSGANVLTF. CDR3 nucleotide sequence: TGTGCCAGCAGCCCATGGGACTCTGGGGCCAACGTCCTGACTTTC. Complete variable domain (other parts from reference TRBV7-2 and TRBJ2-6): GAGVSQSPSNKVTEKGKDVELRCDPISGHTALYWYRQSLGQGLEFLIYFQGNSAPDKSGLPSDRFSAERTGGSVSTLTIQRTQQEDSAVYLCASSPWDSGANVLTFGAGSRLTVL.

V and J are TRBV5-6 and TRBJ1-6; 9 bases match TRBD1. Trimming took 4 bases from V and 10 from J; bases not matched to a gene: 6. Germline assignment: CDR1 SGHDT and CDR2 YYEEEE. This CDR3 spans 14 amino acids. The CDR3 DNA reads TGTGCCAGCAGCCTAGGACAGGGGATCTCACCCCTCCACTTT. This codes for CASSLGQGISPLHF.

The chain employs TRBV5-1 and TRBJ1-2; 9 nucleotides agree with TRBD1. CDR3 length: 14 residues. Trimming took 5 bases from V and 6 from J; bases not matched to a gene: 8. Per the germline V gene, CDR1 is SGHRS and CDR2 is YFSETQ. CDR3 in amino acids: CASSRTGDLNGYTF. In DNA form, the CDR3 reads TGCGCCAGCAGTCGGACAGGGGACTTAAATGGCTACACCTTC.

The rearrangement joins TRBV7-8 to TRBJ1-4; D is undetermined. The CDR3 has 14 residues. In germline, CDR1 is SGHVS, CDR2 FQNEAQ. The ends were cut back, 1 base at V and 7 bases at J, with 10 bases in the middle. The CDR3 DNA sequence: TGTGCCAGCAGCTTAGGAACAGTGGGTGAAAAACTGTTTTTT. It codes for CASSLGTVGEKLFF.

The rearrangement links TRBV6-1 to TRBJ1-2, with TRBD1 as a possible D gene (5 bases). The V gene lost 8 bases and the J gene lost 8 bases, with 12 bases spanning the gap. The CDR3 is 11 residues long. Germline CDR1 and CDR2: MNHNS and SASEGT. The DNA for the CDR3 is TGTGCCAGCGGGGGTTGGACGGGCTACACCTTC. This encodes CASGGWTGYTF.

The chain carries TRBV7-2 and TRBJ2-4; 9 bases fit TRBD2. This CDR3 contains 17 residues. Germline values: CDR1 SGHTA, CDR2 FQGNSA. After removal of 1 base from V and 6 bases from J, the junction contained 10 bases not matched to a gene. The CDR3 nucleotides read TGTGCCAGCAGCTTAGTACCGCGGGAAGCGGGAGGAAACATTCAGTACTTC. Amino acids: CASSLVPREAGGNIQYF.

V is TRBV5-5 and J is TRBJ2-7, with TRBD1 as a possible D gene (5 bases). The CDR3 contains 14 residues. Germline loops: CDR1 SGHKS, CDR2 YYEKEE (reference sequence). Trimming shortened V by 2 bases and J by 1 base, and 10 bases separated the two germline ends. The CDR3, as DNA: TGTGCCAGCAGCTTCCTGACAGCATCCTACGAGCAGTACTTC. It specifies CASSFLTASYEQYF. The variable domain in full, with the rest retrieved from reference TRBV5-5 and TRBJ2-7, is DAGVTQSPTHLIKTRGQQVTLRCSPISGHKSVSWYQQVLGQGPQFIFQYYEKEERGRGNFPDRFSARQFPNYSSELNVNALLLGDSALYLCASSFLTASYEQYFGPGTRLTVT.

This sequence joins TRBV6-1 and TRBJ2-5, with 12 bases aligning to TRBD2. With 4 bases clipped from V and 2 bases from J, the junction kept 8 bases outside the gene matches. This CDR3 is 17 amino acids long. Germline lookup yields CDR1 MNHNS and CDR2 SASEGT. The CDR3 DNA reads TGTGCCAGCAGTGGGTCTAGCGGGGGGGCTGGGCAAGAGACCCAGTACTTC. Translating gives CASSGSSGGAGQETQYF.

This chain joins TRBV9 and TRBJ1-6; TRBD1 agrees at 7 bases. Trimming took 0 bases from V and 7 from J; bases not matched to a gene: 1. The germline gives CDR1 SGDLS, CDR2 YYNGEE. The CDR3 is 14 residues long. The CDR3 sequence is CASSVGGGNSPLHF. The CDR3 DNA reads TGTGCCAGCAGCGTAGGAGGGGGCAATTCACCCCTCCACTTT.

The chain combines TRBV21-1 with TRBJ2-3; TRBD1 reflects the table's D call only, with no check against the DNA. TRBV21-1 is given as a pseudogene. The CDR3 contains 14 residues. CDR3 in DNA: TGTGCCAGCCCGTTGACAGGGATAGCAGATACGCAGTATTTT. Residues: CASPLTGIADTQYF.

This chain connects TRBV19 to TRBJ2-3; TRBD1 aligns across 8 bases. Trimming at V came to 4 bases and at J to 1 base, leaving 7 bases not matched to a gene. The CDR3 covers 16 residues. CDR1 is LNHDA, CDR2 SQIVND, per germline (reference sequence). CDR3 sequence (DNA): TGTGCCAGTAGTACTCAGGGGGCTAGGGGCACAGATACGCAGTATTTT. Its protein is CASSTQGARGTDTQYF. Complete variable domain (other parts from reference TRBV19 and TRBJ2-3): DGGITQSPKYLFRKEGQNVTLSCEQNLNHDAMYWYRQDPGQGLRLIYYSQIVNDFQKGDIAEGYSVSREKKESFPLTVTSAQKNPTAFYLCASSTQGARGTDTQYFGPGTRLTVL.

The chain is built from TRBV2 and TRBJ2-1; tentatively, D is TRBD2 (7 bases). Trimming left V 5 bases short and J 7 bases short, with 18 bases between. Germline V gives CDR1 SNHLY, CDR2 FYNNEI. This CDR3 spans 15 amino acids. The CDR3 here is CASSPQGGGSNEQFF. In nucleotides, the CDR3 is TGTGCCAGCAGTCCTCAAGGGGGGGGATCAAATGAGCAGTTCTTC.

The genes are TRBV2 and TRBJ1-6; maybe TRBD1 (5 bases). Deletions cut 1 base from V and 10 bases from J, with 14 bases between. Per the germline V gene, CDR1 is SNHLY and CDR2 is FYNNEI. The CDR3 runs to 15 residues. The CDR3 loop reads CASSEVGAGRSPLHF. In DNA form, the CDR3 reads TGTGCCAGCAGTGAAGTAGGGGCAGGAAGGTCACCCCTCCACTTT. Together with reference TRBV2 and TRBJ1-6, the CDR3 gives the full variable domain: EPEVTQTPSHQVTQMGQEVILRCVPISNHLYFYWYRQILGQKVEFLVSFYNNEISEKSEIFDDQFSVERPDGSNFTLKIRSTKLEDSAMYFCASSEVGAGRSPLHFGNGTRLTVT.